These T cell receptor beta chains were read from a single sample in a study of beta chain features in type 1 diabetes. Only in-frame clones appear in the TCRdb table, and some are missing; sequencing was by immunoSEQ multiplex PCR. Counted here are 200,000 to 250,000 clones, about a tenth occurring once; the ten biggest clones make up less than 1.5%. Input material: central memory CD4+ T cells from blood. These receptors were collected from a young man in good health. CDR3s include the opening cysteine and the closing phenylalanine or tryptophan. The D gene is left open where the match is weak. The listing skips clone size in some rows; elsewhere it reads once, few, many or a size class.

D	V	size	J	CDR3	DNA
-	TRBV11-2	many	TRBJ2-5	CASSLNSKETQYF	TGTGCCAGCAGCTTAAACTCCAAAGAGACCCAGTACTTC
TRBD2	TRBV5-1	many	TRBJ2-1	CASSFSSGPFNEQFF	TGCGCCAGCAGCTTCTCTAGCGGGCCTTTCAATGAGCAGTTCTTC
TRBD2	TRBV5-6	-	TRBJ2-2	CASSSGGTSTNTGELFF	TGTGCCAGCAGCAGCGGAGGGACTAGCACAAACACCGGGGAGCTGTTTTTT
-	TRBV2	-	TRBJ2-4	CASSGTVNIQYF	TGTGCCAGCAGTGGGACAGTAAACATTCAGTACTTC
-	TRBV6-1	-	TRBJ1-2	CASSEAGTDGYTF	TGTGCCAGCAGTGAAGCGGGGACGGATGGCTACACCTTC
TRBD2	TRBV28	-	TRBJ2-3	CASSYLAGGGTDTQYF	TGTGCCAGCAGTTACCTAGCGGGAGGGGGGACAGATACGCAGTATTTT
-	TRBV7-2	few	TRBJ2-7	CASSLVHPPYEQYF	TGTGCCAGCAGCTTGGTACACCCACCCTACGAGCAGTACTTC
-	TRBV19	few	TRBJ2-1	CASSLAPPGDEQFF	TGTGCCAGTAGTTTGGCTCCCCCCGGCGATGAGCAGTTCTTC
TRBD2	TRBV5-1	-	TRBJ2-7	CASSAGLAHEQYF	TGCGCCAGCAGCGCCGGACTAGCTCACGAGCAGTACTTC
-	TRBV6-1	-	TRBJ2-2	CASSDPGLSTGELFF	TGTGCCAGCAGTGATCCAGGGTTAAGCACCGGGGAGCTGTTTTTT
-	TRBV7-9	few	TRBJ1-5	CASSPRGGNQPQHF	TGTGCCAGCAGCCCGCGAGGGGGCAATCAGCCCCAGCATTTT
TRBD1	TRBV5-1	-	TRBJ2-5	CASSPSRTGYETQYF	TGCGCCAGCAGCCCGTCCCGGACAGGGTATGAGACCCAGTACTTC
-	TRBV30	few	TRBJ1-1	CAWSPGDPGSEAFF	TGTGCCTGGAGTCCGGGGGATCCGGGCTCTGAAGCTTTCTTT
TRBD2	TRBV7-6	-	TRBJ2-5	CASSPGTIGKTQYF	TGTGCCAGCAGCCCAGGGACTATCGGGAAGACCCAGTACTTC
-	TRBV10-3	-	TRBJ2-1	CAISEWGSNEQFF	TGTGCCATCAGTGAGTGGGGTTCCAATGAGCAGTTCTTC
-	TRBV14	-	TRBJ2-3	CASSQELRGTQYF	TGTGCCAGCAGCCAAGAATTAAGGGGTACGCAGTATTTT
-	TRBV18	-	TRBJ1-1	CASSPQWQNTEAFF	TGTGCCAGCTCACCACAGTGGCAGAACACTGAAGCTTTCTTT
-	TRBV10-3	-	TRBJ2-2	CAIRGANTGELFF	TGTGCCATCAGGGGGGCGAACACCGGGGAGCTGTTTTTT
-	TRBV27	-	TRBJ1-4	CASSLLKQGSNEKLFF	TGTGCCAGCAGTTTATTGAAACAGGGTTCTAATGAAAAACTGTTTTTT
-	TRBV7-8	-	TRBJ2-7	CASSPAVRIYQGGHEQYF	TGTGCCAGCAGCCCGGCCGTCAGGATTTATCAGGGGGGCCACGAGCAGTACTTC
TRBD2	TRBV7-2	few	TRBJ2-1	CASSLAGLAGGPILYEQFF	TGTGCCAGCAGCTTAGCGGGACTAGCGGGAGGGCCGATCTTGTATGAGCAGTTCTTC
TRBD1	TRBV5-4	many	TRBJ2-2	CASSLPQGAFTGELFF	TGTGCCAGCAGCTTGCCACAGGGGGCATTCACCGGGGAGCTGTTTTTT
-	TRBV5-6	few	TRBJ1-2	CASSLDDRTIYGYTF	TGTGCCAGCAGCTTAGACGACCGGACCATCTATGGCTACACCTTC
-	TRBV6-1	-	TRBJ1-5	CARRQVSSNQPQHF	TGTGCCAGAAGGCAGGTCTCTAGCAATCAGCCCCAGCATTTT
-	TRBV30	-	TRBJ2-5	CAWRPLGKEEETQYF	TGTGCCTGGAGGCCCCTGGGTAAGGAGGAAGAGACCCAGTACTTC
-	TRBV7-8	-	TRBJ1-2	CASSPNRGSYGYTF	TGTGCCAGCAGCCCAAACCGAGGAAGTTATGGCTACACCTTC
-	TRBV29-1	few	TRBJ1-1	CSVVPGNTEAFF	TGCAGCGTTGTTCCGGGGAACACTGAAGCTTTCTTT
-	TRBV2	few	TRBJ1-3	CASSDTFPGNTIYF	TGTGCCAGCAGTGACACGTTTCCTGGAAACACCATATATTTT
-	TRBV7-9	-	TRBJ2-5	CASSLAGPSPLGGTQYF	TGTGCCAGCAGCTTAGCAGGACCTAGCCCCCTAGGAGGGACCCAGTACTTC
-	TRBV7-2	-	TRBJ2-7	CASSYYGGTHEQYF	TGTGCCAGCAGCTACTACGGCGGCACGCACGAGCAGTACTTC
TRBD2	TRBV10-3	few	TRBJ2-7	CAIRWTSDSYEQYF	TGTGCCATCAGGTGGACTAGCGACTCCTACGAGCAGTACTTC
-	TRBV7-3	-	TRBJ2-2	CASSSSGTAGQTGELFF	TGTGCCAGCAGCTCATCTGGAACAGCGGGCCAGACCGGGGAGCTGTTTTTT
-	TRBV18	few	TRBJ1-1	CASSPARDTEAFF	TGTGCCAGCTCACCGGCCAGAGACACTGAAGCTTTCTTT
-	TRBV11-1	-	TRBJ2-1	CASSTHGLRNEQFF	TGTGCCAGCAGCACCCATGGACTAAGGAATGAGCAGTTCTTC
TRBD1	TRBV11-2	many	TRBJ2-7	CASSRIGTGLSYEQYF	TGTGCCAGCAGCAGGATAGGGACAGGTTTGTCCTACGAGCAGTACTTC
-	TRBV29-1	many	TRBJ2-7	CSVGRRIYYEQYF	TGCAGCGTTGGAAGGAGGATTTACTACGAGCAGTACTTC
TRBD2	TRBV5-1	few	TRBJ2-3	CASSSGLGGADTQYF	TGCGCCAGCAGCTCGGGACTAGGAGGTGCGGATACGCAGTATTTT
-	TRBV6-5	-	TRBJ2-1	CASSSWNEQFF	TGTGCCAGCAGTTCGTGGAATGAGCAGTTCTTC
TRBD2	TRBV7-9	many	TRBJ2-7	CASSRGTSGSIYEQYF	TGTGCCAGCAGCAGGGGGACTAGCGGGTCAATCTACGAGCAGTACTTC
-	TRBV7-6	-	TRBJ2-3	CASSLSGRKTDTQYF	TGTGCCAGCAGCTTATCTGGCAGGAAAACAGATACGCAGTATTTT
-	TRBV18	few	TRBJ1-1	CASSPRGLADTEAFF	TGTGCCAGCTCACCACGGGGCTTGGCGGACACTGAAGCTTTCTTT
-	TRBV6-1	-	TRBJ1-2	CASSEQVGSPVVNYGYTF	TGTGCCAGCAGTGAACAGGTTGGCAGCCCAGTCGTTAACTATGGCTACACCTTC
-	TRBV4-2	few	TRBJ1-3	CASSHRDIEGNTIYF	TGTGCCAGCAGTCACAGGGATATAGAAGGAAACACCATATATTTT
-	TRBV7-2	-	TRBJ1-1	CASSQDRPRMNTEAFF	TGTGCCAGCAGCCAGGACAGACCGAGGATGAACACTGAAGCTTTCTTT
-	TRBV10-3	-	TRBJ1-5	CAIKGPGDQPQHF	TGTGCCATCAAAGGACCGGGAGATCAGCCCCAGCATTTT
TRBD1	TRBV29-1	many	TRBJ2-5	CSAAERTGWGETQYF	TGCAGCGCCGCGGAGAGGACAGGTTGGGGAGAGACCCAGTACTTC
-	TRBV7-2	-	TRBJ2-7	CASSMGHSSYEQYF	TGTGCCAGCAGCATGGGACACAGCTCCTACGAGCAGTACTTC
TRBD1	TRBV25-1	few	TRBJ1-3	CASSGHLQGLRTGNTIYF	TGTGCCAGCAGTGGCCACTTACAGGGGCTGCGCACTGGAAACACCATATATTTT
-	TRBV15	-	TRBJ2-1	CATSRDRGSYNEQFF	TGTGCCACCAGCAGAGATAGGGGATCATACAATGAGCAGTTCTTC
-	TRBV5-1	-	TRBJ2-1	CASSPTRDSYLF	TGCGCCAGCAGCCCAACTAGGGATTCCTACCTCTTC
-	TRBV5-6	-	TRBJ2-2	CASSFWQANTGELFF	TGTGCCAGCAGCTTTTGGCAGGCGAACACCGGGGAGCTGTTTTTT
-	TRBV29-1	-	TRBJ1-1	CSARTYQNTEAFF	TGCAGCGCCCGGACATATCAGAACACTGAAGCTTTCTTT
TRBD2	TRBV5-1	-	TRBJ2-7	CASSLEGSGSAEQYF	TGCGCCAGCAGCTTGGAGGGTAGCGGGAGTGCCGAGCAGTACTTC
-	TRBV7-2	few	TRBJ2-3	CASSLEGWGDTQYF	TGTGCCAGCAGCTTGGAGGGTTGGGGAGATACGCAGTATTTT
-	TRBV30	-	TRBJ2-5	CAWSLQRDAETQYF	TGTGCCTGGAGTTTGCAACGCGACGCAGAGACCCAGTACTTC
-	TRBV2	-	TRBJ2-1	CASSEELVGSGEQFF	TGTGCCAGCAGTGAAGAACTAGTCGGGAGCGGTGAGCAGTTCTTC
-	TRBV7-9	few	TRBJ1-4	CASSPRSRVEEKLFF	TGTGCCAGCAGCCCCAGATCAAGGGTGGAAGAAAAACTGTTTTTT
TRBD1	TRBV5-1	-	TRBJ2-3	CASSQGQSTDTQYF	TGCGCCAGCAGCCAGGGACAGAGCACAGATACGCAGTATTTT
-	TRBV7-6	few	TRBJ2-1	CASSLVYNEQFF	TGTGCCAGCAGCTTAGTCTACAATGAGCAGTTCTTC